This T cell receptor beta chain was recorded in a study of blood T cell repertoires in COVID-19. Background on the study: Nucleic acid was either cDNA or gDNA, and it came from T cells, B-cell-depleted T cells, or PBMCs.

In the original processing: Estimated nucleated cell counts came from reference gene primer amplification. Generated by immunoSEQ multiplex PCR, the TCRdb table keeps only in-frame clones and is missing some. V, J and clone size reflect that table, while D and trimming were determined from the DNA. The repertoire holds about 160,000 clones, with about 83% as singletons. With V trimmed by 5 bases and J by 5 bases, 11 bases remained unmatched. Germline loops: CDR1 SGHVS, CDR2 FQNEAQ. The CDR3 is 15 amino acids. The specimen was peripheral blood. The sequence was collected from a man aged 55-75 years with acute or convalescent COVID-19. The chain carries TRBV7-8 and TRBJ1-1, with 7 bases that match TRBD1. The CDR3 DNA reads TGTGCCAGCAGCCCCCAGGGGGGAAGAGCTACTGAAGCTTTCTTT. Translating gives CASSPQGGRATEAFF.